The 8 T cell receptor beta chains below come from one sample, sequenced in a study of T cells in Graves' hyperthyroidism and ophthalmopathy. From RNA transcripts, TCR beta CDR3 regions were amplified. First-round RT-PCR targeting the TCR CDR3 was performed with the HTBI primer set. TCRdb reanalysed the multiplex PCR reads using MiXCR and keeps one entry per CDR3 protein. Among some 620,000 distinct CDR3 sequences, 15% to 20% were seen once, and the ten largest hold about 3.8%. Sequences were obtained from blood. These receptors were taken from a woman aged 25 to 45 with Graves' hyperthyroidism.

This clonotype was found many times. The J gene is TRBJ2-2, the V gene TRBV20-1, with 8 bases identical to TRBD2. V shed 4 bases, J shed 0 bases, and the junction held 16 bases outside the gene matches. CDR3 size: 19 residues. Germline V gives CDR1 DFQATT, CDR2 SNEGSKA (reference sequence). CDR3 region: CSAKDRVGLAGSNTGELFF. CDR3 in DNA: TGCAGTGCTAAGGACAGAGTCGGTCTAGCGGGCTCGAACACCGGGGAGCTGTTTTTT.

This clonotype was counted many times. The rearrangement joins TRBV20-1 to TRBJ2-7; 7 nucleotides match TRBD1. V shed 3 bases, J shed 4 bases, and the junction held 12 bases outside the gene matches. The germline gives CDR1 DFQATT, CDR2 SNEGSKA (reference sequence). The CDR3 loop spans 15 amino acids. The CDR3 region has the DNA TGCAGTGCTAGGGCCGCGTGGCAGGGGGAGTACGAGCAGTACTTC. Amino acids: CSARAAWQGEYEQYF.

This clonotype was counted many times. The chain links TRBV28 to TRBJ2-7; possibly TRBD2 for D (6 bases). The CDR3 length is 13 residues. Looked up from germline, CDR1 is MDHEN and CDR2 is SYDVKM. Trimming cost V 5 bases and J 2 bases, with 10 bases left between them. CDR3 bases: TGTGCCAGCAGTCCTTGGAGGGCCTACGAGCAGTACTTC. Its translation is CASSPWRAYEQYF.

A few counts support this clonotype. The V and J genes are TRBV7-3 and TRBJ2-5, with 8 bases aligning to TRBD1. In germline, CDR1 is SGHTA, CDR2 FQGTGA. V gave up 2 bases and J gave up 4 bases; unmatched junction bases: 9. This CDR3 region has 16 residues. The CDR3 DNA reads as TGTGCCAGCAGCTTAGCCTACCGGACAGGGCGAGAGACCCAGTACTTC. It specifies CASSLAYRTGRETQYF. The full variable domain, in which reference TRBV7-3 and TRBJ2-5 provide the parts outside the CDR3, is GAGVSQTPSNKVTEKGKYVELRCDPISGHTALYWYRQSLGQGPEFLIYFQGTGAADDSGLPNDRFFAVRPEGSVSTLKIQRTERGDSAVYLCASSLAYRTGRETQYFGPGTRLLVL.

Concerning this clonotype itself: This may be a read error, as it is one base from a much larger clone. This chain links TRBV11-2 with TRBJ2-2, with 10 bases aligning to TRBD2. The germline V gene has CDR1 SGHAT and CDR2 FQNNGV. This CDR3 has 17 residues. V lost 2 bases to trimming and J lost 7 bases; unmatched junction nucleotides: 10. The chain's CDR3 is CASSLTASGRMVGELFF. The CDR3 nucleotides read TGTGCCAGCAGCTTAACGGCTAGCGGGAGAATGGTCGGGGAGCTGTTTTTT.

In this sample, this clonotype turned up many times. This sequence joins TRBV5-1 and TRBJ2-5, with unresolved D. The V and J ends lost 7 bases and 6 bases respectively, with 25 bases between them. This CDR3 has 16 amino acids. Germline values: CDR1 SGHRS, CDR2 YFSETQ. CDR3 coding DNA: TGCGCCAGCCAGACCATCGACCGGGCGTCCAGGAAGACCCAGTACTTC. Its translation is CASQTIDRASRKTQYF.

The rearrangement links TRBV6-1 to TRBJ2-1; 8 nucleotides agree with TRBD2. Germline CDR1 is MNHNS and CDR2 is SASEGT. The CDR3 is 14 residues long. With V trimmed by 6 bases and J by 8 bases, 9 bases remained unmatched. The CDR3 here is CASRGLERTDEQFF. CDR3 DNA sequence: TGTGCCAGCAGGGGACTAGAACGTACGGATGAGCAGTTCTTC.

This chain links TRBV30 with TRBJ2-2; the D is unclear. The CDR3 is made up of 11 amino acids. Germline V gives CDR1 GTSNPN, CDR2 SVGIG (reference sequence). V was pared by 2 bases and J by 6 bases, with 4 bases between. The CDR3 spells CAWSPPGELFF. The CDR3 DNA follows: TGTGCCTGGAGTCCCCCCGGGGAGCTGTTTTTT.